This T cell receptor (beta chain) was captured in a study of identical twins. TCRdb passed the 5' RACE reads through MiXCR, listing each CDR3 protein once. The sample holds some 590,000 distinct CDR3 sequences; 9.6% are singletons and the top ten take around 3%. This clonotype was detected many times. Deletions cut 5 bases from V and 4 bases from J, with 8 bases between. Germline V gene data show CDR1 as SEHNR and CDR2 as FQNEAQ (reference sequence). CDR3 size: 12 residues. The data also belong to a second study, concerning yellow fever vaccine responses in identical twins.

The receptor's source is a woman aged 18-29 years in good health. The rearrangement uses TRBV7-9 and TRBJ2-5, with unresolved D. Sample: PBMCs. CDR3 nucleotides: TGTGCCAGCAGCCTCAGACGAGAGACCCAGTACTTC. Its protein product is CASSLRRETQYF.